Following are 12 T cell receptor beta chains from one sample sequenced in a study of blood T cell repertoires in COVID-19. Profiled with immunoSEQ multiplex PCR; TCRdb holds only in-frame clones, not every one. The table lists 97,000 or so clones, around 92% of them singletons. The sample taken for sequencing was peripheral blood. The receptors shown here come from a man between 18 and 29 years old with acute or convalescent COVID-19.

The chain is built from TRBV4-1 and TRBJ1-3; 7 bases line up with TRBD1. J was trimmed by 0 bases and V by 0 bases; bases with no gene match: 2. Germline values: CDR1 MGHRA, CDR2 YSYEKL. CDR3 length equals 16 residues. The CDR3 bases are TGCGCCAGCAGCCAAGATAGGGGGCCCTCTGGAAACACCATATATTTT. This translates into CASSQDRGPSGNTIYF.

The chain has TRBV2 and TRBJ2-1, with 9 bases fitting TRBD1. V gave up 7 bases and J gave up 9 bases; unmatched junction bases: 7. Germline lookup yields CDR1 SNHLY and CDR2 FYNNEI. This CDR3 contains 13 residues. The CDR3 here is CASKQGAGSEQFF. The DNA of the CDR3 is TGTGCCAGCAAACAGGGGGCTGGGAGTGAGCAGTTCTTC.

This rearrangement joins TRBV6-5 to TRBJ1-6, with D unclear. In germline, CDR1 is MNHEY, CDR2 SVGAGI. This CDR3 has 13 amino acids. Deletions cut 8 bases from V and 0 bases from J, with 5 bases between. CDR3 nucleotides: TGTGCCAGCTCGGTCTCCTATAATTCACCCCTCCACTTT. Translating it yields CASSVSYNSPLHF.

The chain carries TRBV6-5 and TRBJ2-3; 8 bases are a match to TRBD2. Trimming removed 6 bases from V and 0 bases from J; junction bases left unmatched: 5. CDR3 length: 15 residues. CDR1 and CDR2 from the germline V gene are MNHEY and SVGAGI. CDR3 DNA sequence: TGTGCCAGCAGCGACCTAGCGGGCAGCACAGATACGCAGTATTTT. Protein: CASSDLAGSTDTQYF.

This clone was recorded only once. This chain joins TRBV14 and TRBJ2-3, with 11 nucleotides matching TRBD2. The CDR3 is 16 amino acids. V was clipped by 6 bases and J by 13 bases; unmatched bases: 18. The germline V gene encodes CDR1 SGHDN and CDR2 FVKESK. The CDR3 is CASSQLAGGAWTRKYF. CDR3 nucleotide sequence: TGTGCCAGCAGTCAATTAGCGGGAGGGGCCTGGACGAGAAAGTATTTT.

The V and J genes are TRBV27 and TRBJ1-4, with 7 bases fitting TRBD1. The trim removed 5 bases at V and 1 base at J, leaving 4 bases unmatched. There are 15 residues in the CDR3. CDR1 and CDR2 (germline): MNHEY, SMNVEV (reference sequence). The CDR3 region has the DNA TGTGCCAGCAGTCCGCGGGACAGAACTAATGAAAAACTGTTTTTT. Its translation: CASSPRDRTNEKLFF.

The chain employs TRBV12-3 or TRBV12-4 and TRBJ2-7, with D unresolved. Trimming shortened V by 5 bases and J by 2 bases, and 10 bases separated the two germline ends. The CDR3 is 13 residues long. DNA for the CDR3: TGTGCCAGCAGTACCCGCGTCCCCTACGAGCAGTACTTC. Residues: CASSTRVPYEQYF.

This rearrangement joins TRBV15 to TRBJ1-2; 9 positions agree with TRBD1. CDR1 and CDR2 from the germline V gene are LNHNV and YYDKDF (reference sequence). Trimming took 3 bases from V and 6 from J; bases not matched to a gene: 5. The CDR3 is 14 amino acids. This CDR3 reads CATSSRRTGDGYTF. The CDR3, as DNA: TGTGCCACCAGCAGCCGTCGGACAGGGGATGGCTACACCTTC.

This chain connects TRBV5-5 to TRBJ1-5; 9 bases align to TRBD1. From germline, CDR1 is SGHKS and CDR2 YYEKEE (reference sequence). J gave up 3 bases and V 2 bases, and 3 bases lay outside the gene matches. The CDR3 spans 15 residues. Here the CDR3 reads CASSLTGGINQPQHF. Here the CDR3 DNA reads TGTGCCAGCAGCTTAACAGGGGGCATCAATCAGCCCCAGCATTTT.

In its sample, this clone was seen once. The chain joins TRBV6-5 to TRBJ2-6; unclear D gene. From germline, CDR1 is MNHEY and CDR2 SVGAGI. V lost 9 bases, J lost 0 bases, and 9 bases lay in between. The CDR3 runs 14 residues. The CDR3 DNA is TGTGCCAGTCAAGCCTTCTCTGGGGCCAACGTCCTGACTTTC. Its translation: CASQAFSGANVLTF.

The chain is built from TRBV14 and TRBJ2-7; possibly TRBD2 for D (6 bases). Looked up from germline, CDR1 is SGHDN and CDR2 is FVKESK. This CDR3 contains 15 residues. V was pared by 4 bases and J by 2 bases, with 15 bases between. DNA for the CDR3: TGTGCCAGCAGCCCCCTGACCCTAGCGCCCTACGAGCAGTACTTC. The encoded protein is CASSPLTLAPYEQYF.

This clone has only one observation. V is TRBV19 and J is TRBJ1-5; weak D call: TRBD1 (5 bases). V lost 5 bases, J lost 4 bases, and 12 bases lay in between. Germline values: CDR1 LNHDA, CDR2 SQIVND (reference sequence). The CDR3 is 14 amino acids. CDR3 protein: CASSVGQNNQPQHF. DNA of the CDR3: TGTGCCAGTAGTGTCGGACAAAATAATCAGCCCCAGCATTTT.